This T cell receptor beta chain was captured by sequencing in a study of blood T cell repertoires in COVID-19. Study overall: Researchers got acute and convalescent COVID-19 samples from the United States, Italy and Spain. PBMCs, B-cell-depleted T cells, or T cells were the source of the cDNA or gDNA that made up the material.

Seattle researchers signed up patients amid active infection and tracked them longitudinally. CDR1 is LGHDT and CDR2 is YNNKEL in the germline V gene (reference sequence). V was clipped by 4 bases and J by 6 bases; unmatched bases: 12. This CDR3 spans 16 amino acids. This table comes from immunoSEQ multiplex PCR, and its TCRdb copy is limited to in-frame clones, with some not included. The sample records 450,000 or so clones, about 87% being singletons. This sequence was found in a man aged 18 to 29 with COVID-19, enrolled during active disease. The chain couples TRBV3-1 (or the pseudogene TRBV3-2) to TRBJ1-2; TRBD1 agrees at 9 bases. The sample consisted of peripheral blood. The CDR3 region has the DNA TGTGCCAGCAGCCCCCGGGGGGGACAGGGAGGGAATGGCTACACCTTC. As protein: CASSPRGGQGGNGYTF.